Listed here are 15 T cell receptor beta chains from one sample, sequenced in a study of cytomegalovirus exposure and HLA in healthy donors. Primers for the PCR totalled 60 Vbeta and 13 Jbeta. TCRdb's copy holds only in-frame clones and misses some; the assay was immunoSEQ multiplex PCR. The sample lists roughly 120,000 clones; 77% were seen once. The source material was PBMCs. These receptors all come from a human donor in good health.

The chain couples TRBV7-2 to TRBJ2-3, with 7 bases that match TRBD1. J lost 3 bases, V lost 5 bases, and 5 bases had no gene match. Germline V gene lookup returns CDR1 SGHTA and CDR2 FQGNSA. CDR3 length equals 14 residues. The CDR3: CASSIQGTTDTQYF. The CDR3 DNA follows: TGTGCCAGCAGCATACAGGGGACGACAGATACGCAGTATTTT.

V gene TRBV19 combines with J gene TRBJ2-7; D possibly corresponds to TRBD2 (5 bases). Trimming cost V 5 bases and J 6 bases, with 14 bases left between them. This CDR3 contains 13 residues. Germline CDR1 is LNHDA and CDR2 is SQIVND (reference sequence). CDR3 bases: TGTGCCAGTAGTTCAGGACCGGGGAGCGAGCAGTACTTC. This codes for CASSSGPGSEQYF.

The chain carries TRBV28 and TRBJ1-5; 8 bases match TRBD1. CDR1 is MDHEN and CDR2 is SYDVKM in the germline V gene. This CDR3 contains 21 residues. Trimming took 2 bases from V and 5 from J; bases not matched to a gene: 23. The CDR3 DNA sequence: TGTGCCAGCAGTTTACTTATCGGGAAAGAATCCGCAGGGGGCGTTGATCAGCCCCAGCATTTT. Amino acids: CASSLLIGKESAGGVDQPQHF.

This rearrangement joins TRBV18 to TRBJ2-5; 10 bases line up with TRBD1. V was clipped by 5 bases and J by 5 bases; unmatched bases: 23. The CDR3 totals 20 residues. Germline V gene data show CDR1 as KGHSH and CDR2 as LQKENI. The CDR3 is CASSSGDGTWETGGWETQYF. The CDR3 DNA is TGTGCCAGCTCATCCGGCGATGGTACCTGGGAGACAGGGGGCTGGGAGACCCAGTACTTC.

As DNA, the CDR3 is TGCAGCGTCGGGGAGACAGGGATCGGTGGCTACACCTTC. As protein: CSVGETGIGGYTF. The J gene is TRBJ1-2, the V gene TRBV29-1, with TRBD1 identical over 7 bases. Trimming removed 6 bases from V and 7 bases from J; junction bases left unmatched: 11. This CDR3 has 13 amino acids. CDR1 SQVTM and CDR2 ANQGSEA come from the germline V gene.

This clone has just one count. The chain joins TRBV6-1 to TRBJ2-7; D is unresolved. The germline V and J ends were trimmed by 7 bases and 2 bases, with 9 bases remaining between them. The CDR3 contains 12 residues. Germline V CDR1 and CDR2: MNHNS, SASEGT. CDR3 region: CASNQVPYEQYF. Here the CDR3 DNA reads TGTGCCAGCAACCAGGTCCCCTACGAGCAGTACTTC.

This clone was picked up a small number of times. The rearrangement uses TRBV6-1 and TRBJ1-4; tentatively, D is TRBD1 (5 bases). V lost 6 bases to trimming and J lost 8 bases, with 16 bases between them. Germline values: CDR1 MNHNS, CDR2 SASEGT. The CDR3 spans 14 residues. The DNA for the CDR3 is TGTGCCAGCAGCCCCTACCGACAGCCCGAAAAACTGTTTTTT. It yields the protein CASSPYRQPEKLFF.

This chain joins TRBV19 and TRBJ1-2; perhaps TRBD1 as D (6 bases). Trimming cost V 1 base and J 4 bases, with 19 bases left between them. Germline loops: CDR1 LNHDA, CDR2 SQIVND (reference sequence). This CDR3 comprises 17 residues. Here the CDR3 reads CASSIGGQPLTGYGYTF. CDR3 bases: TGTGCCAGTAGTATAGGAGGACAGCCCCTAACGGGCTATGGCTACACCTTC.

The chain carries TRBV2 and TRBJ1-4, with 9 bases fitting TRBD1. From germline, CDR1 is SNHLY and CDR2 FYNNEI. This CDR3 spans 17 amino acids. The V and J ends lost 7 bases and 5 bases, in that order; junction bases with no gene match: 14. CDR3 residues: CASNTGQGTDQNEKLFF. DNA for the CDR3: TGTGCCAGCAATACTGGACAGGGGACCGATCAGAATGAAAAACTGTTTTTT.

The chain recombines TRBV5-1 with TRBJ1-4; D unclear. V gave up 2 bases and J gave up 1 base, with 6 bases separating them. This CDR3 is built from 14 residues. Germline CDR1 SGHRS, CDR2 YFSETQ. The CDR3 nucleotides are TGCGCCAGCAGCTTCGGGGTAACTAATGAAAAACTGTTTTTT. As protein: CASSFGVTNEKLFF.

As DNA, the CDR3 is TGTGCCAGCAGCTTAAGCAGGGCGAACACTGAAGCTTTCTTT. It is translated as CASSLSRANTEAFF. V gene TRBV11-1 combines with J gene TRBJ1-1; possible D gene TRBD1, 5 bases. V shed 2 bases and J shed 1 base, with 8 bases lying between them. Germline CDR1 and CDR2: SGHAT and FQDESV (reference sequence). The CDR3 totals 14 residues.

V is TRBV29-1 and J is TRBJ2-7; D not resolved. V was clipped by 5 bases and J by 0 bases, with 8 bases between them. The CDR3 consists of 12 residues. Germline loops: CDR1 SQVTM, CDR2 ANQGSEA. CDR3 region: CSVRPSSYEQYF. The CDR3 DNA is TGCAGCGTTCGCCCTAGCTCCTACGAGCAGTACTTC.

This clone was recorded once. This rearrangement joins TRBV28 to TRBJ2-3, with a tentative D call TRBD1 (6 bases). Trimming shortened V by 6 bases and J by 8 bases, and 18 bases separated the two germline ends. CDR3 length: 14 residues. The germline CDR1 and CDR2 sequences are MDHEN and SYDVKM. CDR3 nucleotides: TGTGCCAGCAGATTACAGGGCTCCAGAGGTACGCAGTATTTT. Encoded protein: CASRLQGSRGTQYF.

DNA for the CDR3: TGTGCCAGCAGTTTAGGGGTCAGGGCAAAGACCCAGTACTTC. It specifies CASSLGVRAKTQYF. This rearrangement joins TRBV28 to TRBJ2-5; D may be TRBD1 (5 bases). Per the germline V gene, CDR1 is MDHEN and CDR2 is SYDVKM. Trimming took 2 bases from V and 6 from J, leaving 13 bases between them. CDR3 length equals 14 residues.

V is TRBV5-1 and J is TRBJ2-2; 12 bases match TRBD1. The germline V gene has CDR1 SGHRS and CDR2 YFSETQ. The trim removed 9 bases at V and 6 bases at J, leaving 3 bases unmatched. CDR3 size: 13 residues. CDR3 nucleotide sequence: TGCGCCACGGGACAGGGGGCGGCCGGGGAGCTGTTTTTT. This gives the protein CATGQGAAGELFF.